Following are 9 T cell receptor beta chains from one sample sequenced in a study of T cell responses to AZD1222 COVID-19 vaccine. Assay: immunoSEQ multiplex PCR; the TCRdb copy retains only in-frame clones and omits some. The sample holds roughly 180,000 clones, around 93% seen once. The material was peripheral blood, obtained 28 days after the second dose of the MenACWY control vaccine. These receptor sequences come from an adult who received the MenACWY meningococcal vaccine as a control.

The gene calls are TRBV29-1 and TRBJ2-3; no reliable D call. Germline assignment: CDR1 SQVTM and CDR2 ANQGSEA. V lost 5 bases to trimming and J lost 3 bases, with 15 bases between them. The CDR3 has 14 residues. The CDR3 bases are TGCAGCGTTAAACAGCTCAGCTCAACAGATACGCAGTATTTT. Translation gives CSVKQLSSTDTQYF.

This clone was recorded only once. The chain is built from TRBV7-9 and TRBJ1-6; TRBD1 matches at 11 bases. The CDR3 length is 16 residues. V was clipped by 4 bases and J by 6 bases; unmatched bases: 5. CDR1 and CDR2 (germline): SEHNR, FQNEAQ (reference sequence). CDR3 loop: CASSWDRGKGNSPLHF. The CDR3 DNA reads TGTGCCAGCAGCTGGGACAGGGGGAAAGGTAATTCACCCCTCCACTTT. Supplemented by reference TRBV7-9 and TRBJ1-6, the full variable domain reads DTGVSQNPRHKITKRGQNVTFRCDPISEHNRLYWYRQTLGQGPEFLTYFQNEAQLEKSRLLSDRFSAERPKGSFSTLEIQRTEQGDSAMYLCASSWDRGKGNSPLHFGNGTRLTVT.

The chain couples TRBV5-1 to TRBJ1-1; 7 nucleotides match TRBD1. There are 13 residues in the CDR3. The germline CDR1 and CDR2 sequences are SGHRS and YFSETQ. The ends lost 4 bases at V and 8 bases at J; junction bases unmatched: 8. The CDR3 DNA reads TGCGCCAGCAGCCTTTTAGGGACAGTAGAAGCTTTCTTT. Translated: CASSLLGTVEAFF.

The CDR3 sequence: CASSIGRPRYNEQFF. Here the CDR3 DNA reads TGTGCCAGTAGTATAGGAAGGCCCCGATACAATGAGCAGTTCTTC. The chain uses TRBV19 and TRBJ2-1, with D unresolved. V shed 1 base and J shed 4 bases, with 11 bases lying between them. Germline-derived CDR1 and CDR2 are LNHDA and SQIVND (reference sequence). CDR3 length equals 15 residues.

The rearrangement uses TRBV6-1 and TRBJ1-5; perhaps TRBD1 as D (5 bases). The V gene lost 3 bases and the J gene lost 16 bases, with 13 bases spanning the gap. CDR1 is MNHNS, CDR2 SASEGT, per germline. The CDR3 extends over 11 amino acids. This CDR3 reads CASSDLRDGHF. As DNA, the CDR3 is TGTGCCAGCAGTGACCTGCGGGACGGACATTTT.

CDR3 DNA sequence: TGTGCCAGTAGTACGGACAGGGGCTACGAGCAGTACTTC. Amino acids: CASSTDRGYEQYF. The rearrangement joins TRBV19 to TRBJ2-7; 9 bases agree with TRBD1. CDR3 length: 13 residues. Trimming removed 4 bases from V and 3 bases from J; junction bases left unmatched: 1. The germline V gene encodes CDR1 LNHDA and CDR2 SQIVND (reference sequence).

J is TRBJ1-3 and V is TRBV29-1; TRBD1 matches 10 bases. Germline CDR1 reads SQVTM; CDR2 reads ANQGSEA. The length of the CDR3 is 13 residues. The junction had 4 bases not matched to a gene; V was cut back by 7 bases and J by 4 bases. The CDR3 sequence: CSAGQGGGNTIYF. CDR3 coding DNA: TGCAGCGCCGGACAGGGGGGAGGAAACACCATATATTTT.

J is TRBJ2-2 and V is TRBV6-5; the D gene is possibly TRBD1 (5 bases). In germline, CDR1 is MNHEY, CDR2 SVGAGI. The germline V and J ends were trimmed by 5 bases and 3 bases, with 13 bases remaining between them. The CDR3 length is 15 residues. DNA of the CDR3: TGTGCCAGCAGTACCGACAGTAGGTACACCGGGGAGCTGTTTTTT. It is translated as CASSTDSRYTGELFF.

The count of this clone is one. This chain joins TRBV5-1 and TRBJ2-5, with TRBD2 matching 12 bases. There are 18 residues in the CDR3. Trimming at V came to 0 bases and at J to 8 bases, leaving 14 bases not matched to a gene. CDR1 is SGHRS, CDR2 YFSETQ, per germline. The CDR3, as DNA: TGCGCCAGCAGCTTGGGCCTAGGACTAGCGGGGATAAGAGGAACCCAGTACTTC. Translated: CASSLGLGLAGIRGTQYF.